This entry features one TCR beta chain sequence. The ends lost 10 bases at V and 4 bases at J; junction bases unmatched: 5. CDR3 length equals 14 residues. Germline CDR1 MDHEN, CDR2 SYDVKM. This entry is derived from a study of shared clonotypes between healthy human individuals. TCRdb keeps only in-frame clones here, not all; method: immunoSEQ multiplex PCR. The repertoire holds roughly 2.2 million clones, with 85% to 95% as singletons. The V gene is TRBV28, the J gene TRBJ2-2, with 11 bases identical to TRBD2. This clonotype originated in a man aged 18 to 29 in good health. Some clones in this sample may be carry-over from other donors' samples. Source material: naive CD4+ T cells from PBMCs. Subset: CD45RA+ positively selected. CDR3 coding DNA: TGTGCCAACCTAGCGGGAGGCGTCACCGGGGAGCTGTTTTTT. Translation: CANLAGGVTGELFF.